This T cell receptor beta chain was observed in a study of cytomegalovirus exposure and HLA in healthy donors. 60 Vbeta and 13 Jbeta primers were used in PCR. The repertoire was sequenced with immunoSEQ multiplex PCR; TCRdb's copy has only in-frame clones and lacks some. The sample consists of approximately 300,000 clones, 80% of them appearing once. Germline V gene data show CDR1 as SNHLY and CDR2 as FYNNEI. V gave up 5 bases and J gave up 7 bases, with 15 bases separating them. There are 15 residues in the CDR3. The study, taken as a whole, reports: Across all donors, roughly uniform sequencing depth was an assumption of the presence/absence analyses. Later analysis found that TCR beta chains associated with HLA were more clonally expanded than other, equally common chains. It has been reported that TCR beta sequences accurately predicted the HLA-A and HLA-B alleles of most subjects.

A few counts support this clone. Its specificity is not known. What was sequenced was PBMCs. This rearrangement joins TRBV2 to TRBJ1-6; a weak D match, TRBD1 (5 bases). The sequence was obtained from a girl aged 2 to 10 in good health and CMV-seronegative. The CDR3 sequence: CASSLRQGDNSPLHF. The CDR3 DNA reads TGTGCCAGCAGTTTGAGGCAGGGCGACAATTCACCCCTCCACTTT.